This passage covers 6 T cell receptor beta chains from one sample sequenced in a study of T cells in Graves' hyperthyroidism and ophthalmopathy (dated by TCRdb to about 2019). Library generation was performed with multiplex PCR. TCRdb names Illumina HiSeq 2000 as the instrument used. The TCR beta CDR3 regions were amplified from RNA transcripts. A first-round RT-PCR of the TCR CDR3 used the HTBI primer set with the Qiagen OneStep RT-PCR kit. The raw public reads went through TCRdb reprocessing: fastp at Q25, MiXCR clone calling, in-frame beta chains kept. Identical CDR3 proteins give one entry, which carries the most common genes and DNA. Present in this sample are 500,000 to 600,000 distinct CDR3 sequences, 46% of which were seen just once. In total, the top ten clones hold around two fifths of the sample. The sequenced sample was peripheral blood or thyroid tissue (not recorded which). The receptors come from an adult woman with Graves' disease, either hyperthyroidism or ophthalmopathy (not recorded which).

With respect to this clonotype: Being one base from a much bigger clone, this may be a read error. The chain links TRBV6-5 to TRBJ1-5, with TRBD1 as a possible D gene (5 bases). The CDR3 spans 13 residues. Per germline, CDR1 MNHEY and CDR2 SVGAGI. V lost 8 bases to trimming and J lost 5 bases, with 13 bases between them. CDR3 residues: CASGSGYHQPQHF. DNA for the CDR3: TGTGCCAGCGGTTCAGGGTATCATCAGCCCCAGCATTTT.

This clonotype has a count of ten or more. The rearrangement uses TRBV7-2 and TRBJ1-2; TRBD1 aligns across 8 bases. CDR1 and CDR2 from the germline V gene are SGHTA and FQGNSA. This CDR3 has 13 residues. With 5 bases clipped from V and 7 bases from J, the junction kept 6 bases outside the gene matches. The CDR3 sequence: CASSDRGISGYTF. In nucleotides, the CDR3 is TGTGCCAGCAGCGACAGGGGAATTAGTGGCTACACCTTC.

This clonotype showed up many times. J is TRBJ2-5 and V is TRBV20-1; D might be TRBD2 (6 bases). The CDR3 has 12 amino acids. The V gene's germline CDR1 is DFQATT and CDR2 SNEGSKA (reference sequence). V was shortened by 6 bases and J by 5 bases, with 13 bases between the two germline ends. The CDR3 protein is CSAMTSSETQYF. In nucleotides, the CDR3 is TGCAGTGCCATGACTAGTTCGGAGACCCAGTACTTC.

This clonotype has ten or more counts. This chain connects TRBV19 to TRBJ1-2; D perhaps matches TRBD1 (6 bases). With 4 bases removed from V and 0 bases from J, the gap between germline ends came to 15 bases. CDR3 size: 16 residues. Germline lookup yields CDR1 LNHDA and CDR2 SQIVND (reference sequence). CDR3 DNA: TGTGCCAGTAGTACGATAACAGGGTTCGCTAACTATGGCTACACCTTC. This gives the protein CASSTITGFANYGYTF.

This clonotype occurred a few times. This chain joins TRBV10-3 and TRBJ1-2; possible D gene TRBD1, 6 bases. The CDR3 length is 16 residues. Per the germline V gene, CDR1 is ENHRY and CDR2 is SYGVKD. Trimming removed 0 bases from V and 4 bases from J, with 15 bases in between. The CDR3 DNA is TGTGCCATCAGTGAGTCGCCGACGAGGGGGGGCTATGGCTACACCTTC. Translation: CAISESPTRGGYGYTF.

The CDR3 coding sequence is TGTGCCAGCAGCTTAGGGCGGACAGAGATCGTTAAAGGTCGTGGAAACACCATATATTTT. Translated, it gives CASSLGRTEIVKGRGNTIYF. The gene calls are TRBV7-9 and TRBJ1-3; the D gene is possibly TRBD1 (6 bases). With 1 base removed from V and 3 bases from J, the gap between germline ends came to 25 bases. This CDR3 contains 20 residues. CDR1 and CDR2 (germline): SEHNR, FQNEAQ (reference sequence).